Listed below are T cell receptor beta chains from one sample, sequenced in a study of CD8+CD57+ T cells in acquired aplastic anemia. TCRdb itself ran the reads through MiXCR, one entry per CDR3 protein. Found here are some 70,000 distinct CDR3 sequences, almost 55% of them singletons; the top ten hold about 8.5%. The sequencing sample was made of sorted CD4+, CD8+, or CD8+CD57+ T cells (not recorded which) from PBMCs. The receptors originated from a human donor in good health, serving as a control. The CDR3 runs from the conserved cysteine through the conserved F or W. Each record gives: clone size, V gene, J gene, D gene, CDR3 length, CDR3 DNA, CDR3 protein. A D gene is named only where the DNA matches it firmly. Clone size is not always given. Where it is, it says once, few, many or a class for expanded clones.

>NA|TRBV7-8|TRBJ2-7|TRBD1|13
TGTGCCAGCCACCGGGACAGGGCCTACGAGCAGTACTTC
CASHRDRAYEQYF
>once|TRBV24-1|TRBJ2-7|TRBD2|11
TGTGCCACCGGGACTAGCAACGAGCAGTACTTC
CATGTSNEQYF
>many|TRBV5-1|TRBJ1-6|NA|15
TGCGCCAGCAGCTTGGGGACAGTAAGTAATTCACCCCTCCACTTT
CASSLGTVSNSPLHF
>NA|TRBV20-1|TRBJ1-2|NA|16
TGCAGTGCTAGAGATCCATCTACGCAAGCTTCCTATGGCTACACCTTC
CSARDPSTQASYGYTF
>NA|TRBV2|TRBJ1-6|NA|12
TGTGCCAGCAGTGTGGTTCGGGACGCCCTCCACTTT
CASSVVRDALHF
>NA|TRBV10-3|TRBJ1-6|NA|15
TGTGCCATCAGTGAGTCAGCAGGGGCGAAAACACCCCTCCACTTT
CAISESAGAKTPLHF
>NA|TRBV29-1|TRBJ2-7|NA|11
TGCAGCGTTGCAGGGGAACACGAGCAGTACTTC
CSVAGEHEQYF
>few|TRBV19|TRBJ1-2|TRBD1|13
TGTGCCAGTAGTCCGACAGGGACATATGGCTACACCTTC
CASSPTGTYGYTF
>many|TRBV6-5|TRBJ1-3|NA|15
TGTGCCAGCAGTTCCTCCGAAAGCTCTGGAAACACCATATATTTT
CASSSSESSGNTIYF
>many|TRBV5-4|TRBJ1-1|TRBD1|15
TGTGCCAGCAGCTCCGGACAGGTCCTGAACACTGAAGCTTTCTTT
CASSSGQVLNTEAFF
>NA|TRBV29-1|TRBJ2-2|NA|13
TGCAGCGTGGACTGGAGGAACACCGGGGAGCTGTTTTTT
CSVDWRNTGELFF
>NA|TRBV15|TRBJ2-7|TRBD1|16
TGTGCCACCAGCAGAGATCCAGGACAGGGTACAGCCGAGCAGTACTTC
CATSRDPGQGTAEQYF
>NA|TRBV29-1|TRBJ1-1|NA|14
TGCAGCGTACCAAGGCCGGGACGGGACACTGAAGCTTTCTTT
CSVPRPGRDTEAFF
>NA|TRBV9|TRBJ1-2|TRBD1|15
TGTGCCAGCAGCGCGCGGACAGGGGAGAACCATGGCTACACCTTC
CASSARTGENHGYTF
>NA|TRBV7-9|TRBJ1-1|NA|13
TGTGCCAGCAGCTTAAACGAGAAGGGGGGAGCTTTCTTT
CASSLNEKGGAFF
>NA|TRBV19|TRBJ2-7|TRBD2|17
TGTGCCAGTAGTATTTATTCGGGGACTAGCGGGAGATACGAGCAGTACTTC
CASSIYSGTSGRYEQYF
>NA|TRBV29-1|TRBJ1-1|TRBD1|13
TGCAGCGTTGAAACAGGGGCCGGCACTGAAGCTTTCTTT
CSVETGAGTEAFF
>many|TRBV7-8|TRBJ2-3|NA|15
TGTGCCAGCAGCACGGACCTCTCTAGCACAGATACGCAGTATTTT
CASSTDLSSTDTQYF
>NA|TRBV5-4|TRBJ2-1|NA|15
TGTGCCAGCAGCTTGGCCCAGGAAGAGGTTAATGAGCAGTTCTTC
CASSLAQEEVNEQFF
>NA|TRBV24-1|TRBJ1-2|NA|12
TGTGCCACCAGTGATTGGGGGTCGGGCTACACCTTC
CATSDWGSGYTF
>medium-sized|TRBV15|TRBJ1-3|TRBD1|15
TGTGCCACCAGCAGTGACAGGGGCTCTGGAAACACCATATATTTT
CATSSDRGSGNTIYF
>many|TRBV5-8|TRBJ1-2|NA|15
TGTGCCAGCAGCCCGGGACGGATGGCAACCTATGGCTACACCTTC
CASSPGRMATYGYTF
>many|TRBV20-1|TRBJ2-5|NA|13
TGCAGTGCTAGAGGGGCTGAGCAAGAGACCCAGTACTTC
CSARGAEQETQYF
>many|TRBV7-9|TRBJ2-1|NA|15
TGTGCCAGCAGCTTAACCAGGACCCCCGACCATGAGCAGTTCTTC
CASSLTRTPDHEQFF
>few|TRBV2|TRBJ2-3|NA|11
TGTGCCAGCAGTGGACACACTGCGCAGTATTTT
CASSGHTAQYF
>NA|TRBV25-1|TRBJ1-4|TRBD1|14
TGTGCCAGCAGCCCTACAGGGGGCGATGAAAAACTGTTTTTT
CASSPTGGDEKLFF
>NA|TRBV25-1|TRBJ1-2|NA|14
TGTGCCAGCAGTGAAACAGGGCCTAGCTATGGCTACACCTTC
CASSETGPSYGYTF
>NA|TRBV25-1|TRBJ1-1|NA|14
TGTGCCAGGAGGAAGGGGCTCTTGGGCACTGAAGCTTTCTTT
CARRKGLLGTEAFF
>NA|TRBV7-8|TRBJ1-6|NA|14
TGTGCCAGCAGCTTAGAACAGGGAGATTCACCCCTCCACTTT
CASSLEQGDSPLHF
>NA|TRBV11-2|TRBJ1-2|TRBD1|15
TGTGCCAGCAGCCCCCGACAGGGGCGAGACTATGGCTACACCTTC
CASSPRQGRDYGYTF
>many|TRBV5-1|TRBJ1-4|NA|14
TGCGCCAGCAGCTTGGTACAGGGTAATGAAAAACTGTTTTTT
CASSLVQGNEKLFF
>many|TRBV6-1|TRBJ2-3|TRBD2|15
TGTGCCAGCAGTGCCCGGGATAGCGGGGCAGATACGCAGTATTTT
CASSARDSGADTQYF
>few|TRBV10-3|TRBJ2-7|TRBD2|16
TGTGCCATCAGTGAGGCCGGGACTAGCGGGAGAGTGGAGCAGTACTTC
CAISEAGTSGRVEQYF
>NA|TRBV20-1|TRBJ1-2|NA|12
TGCAGTGCCCCGGGGGAAGGCTATGGCTACACCTTC
CSAPGEGYGYTF
>NA|TRBV11-1|TRBJ2-7|TRBD1|16
TGTGCCAGCAGCTTAGGGACGGGACAGGACATATACGAGCAGTACTTC
CASSLGTGQDIYEQYF
>medium-sized|TRBV15|TRBJ1-1|NA|14
TGTGCCACCAGCAGAGTAGCCTACAACACTGAAGCTTTCTTT
CATSRVAYNTEAFF
>NA|TRBV19|TRBJ1-2|TRBD1|14
TGTGCCAGTAGGAGGGACAGCCCCAACTATGGCTACACCTTC
CASRRDSPNYGYTF
>many|TRBV6-1|TRBJ2-7|NA|15
TGTGCCAGCAGTAGGCGGGACACCGAAGGATACGAGCAGTACTTC
CASSRRDTEGYEQYF
>many|TRBV5-1|TRBJ1-2|NA|12
TGCGCCAGCAGCTTGGGTATGAGGGGCTACACCTTC
CASSLGMRGYTF
>NA|TRBV3-1|TRBJ1-2|NA|12
TGTGCCAGCAGCCAAAGGGTGACAGGCTACACCTTC
CASSQRVTGYTF
>many|TRBV28|TRBJ2-1|NA|16
TGTGCCAGCAGCTTCGAAGACACCTACATGGGGAATGAGCAGTTCTTC
CASSFEDTYMGNEQFF
>NA|TRBV20-1|TRBJ2-5|TRBD1|19
TGCAGTGCTAGAGCCGTCTGGACAGGGGCGCAGAGAACACAAGAGACCCAGTACTTC
CSARAVWTGAQRTQETQYF
>NA|TRBV10-3|TRBJ2-3|TRBD2|12
TGTGCCATCAGCCGAGCGGGGGATACGCAGTATTTT
CAISRAGDTQYF
>NA|TRBV29-1|TRBJ1-2|NA|15
TGCAGCGTTGACCGTACCGGCGGGGGGACTATGGGCTACACCTTC
CSVDRTGGGTMGYTF
>NA|TRBV4-1|TRBJ2-7|NA|15
TGCGCCAGCAGCCAATCTGAGGGACCGAGCTACGAGCAGTACTTC
CASSQSEGPSYEQYF
>few|TRBV27|TRBJ1-1|TRBD1|14
TGTGCCAGCAGTGGGACAGGTTTGAACACTGAAGCTTTCTTT
CASSGTGLNTEAFF
>NA|TRBV11-2|TRBJ2-3|NA|17
TGTGCCAGCAGGACTTTCAAAAAACAGGACCACACAGATACGCAGTATTTT
CASRTFKKQDHTDTQYF
>NA|TRBV15|TRBJ1-5|TRBD1|16
TGTGCCACCAGCAGCCGCACCGGGACAGACTATCAGCCCCAGCATTTT
CATSSRTGTDYQPQHF